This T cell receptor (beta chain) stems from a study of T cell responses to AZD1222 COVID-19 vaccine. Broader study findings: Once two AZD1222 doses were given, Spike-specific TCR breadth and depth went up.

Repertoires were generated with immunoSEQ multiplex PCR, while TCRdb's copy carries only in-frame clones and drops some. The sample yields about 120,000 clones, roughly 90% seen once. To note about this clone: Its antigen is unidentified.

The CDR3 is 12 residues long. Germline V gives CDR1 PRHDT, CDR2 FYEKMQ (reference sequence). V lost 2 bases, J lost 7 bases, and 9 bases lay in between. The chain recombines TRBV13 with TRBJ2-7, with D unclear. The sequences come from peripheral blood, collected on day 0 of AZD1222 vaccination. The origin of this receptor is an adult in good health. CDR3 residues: CASSLKDTEQYF. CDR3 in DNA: TGTGCCAGCAGCTTAAAAGACACAGAGCAGTACTTC.